This entry lists 12 T cell receptor beta chains sequenced from one sample in a study of blood T cell repertoires in COVID-19 (dated by TCRdb to 2020 to 2022). Libraries were built with the immunoSEQ multiplex PCR assay. The clones in this table, taken by TCRdb from immuneACCESS, are in-frame only. Not every clone is retained; where verified, under half of the shortfall comes from an unresolved V gene, and the cause of the rest is unknown. This sample holds some 400,000 clones; approximately 77% were observed only once. The ten largest clones add up to 1.1% of the sample. The specimen was peripheral blood. The origin of the receptors is a human donor with acute or convalescent COVID-19. The donor label of this sample is uncertain.

The V and J genes are TRBV30 and TRBJ2-7; D is perhaps TRBD1 (5 bases). The germline V gene has CDR1 GTSNPN and CDR2 SVGIG (reference sequence). V was pared by 2 bases and J by 0 bases, with 8 bases between. The CDR3 contains 13 residues. In DNA form, the CDR3 reads TGTGCCTGGAGTATGGACAACTCCTACGAGCAGTACTTC. This encodes CAWSMDNSYEQYF.

The rearrangement uses TRBV24-1 and TRBJ2-3; TRBD2 matches at 11 bases. The CDR3 covers 18 residues. Germline V gives CDR1 KGHDR, CDR2 SFDVKD. The V gene end was trimmed by 2 bases and the J gene end by 4 bases; junction bases not matched to a gene: 10. CDR3: CATSDSTSPGLAADTQYF. CDR3 sequence (DNA): TGTGCCACCAGTGATTCCACAAGCCCGGGACTAGCGGCAGATACGCAGTATTTT.

The chain joins TRBV7-9 to TRBJ1-5, with 7 bases identical to TRBD1. The CDR3 consists of 14 residues. The V segment lost 3 bases and the J segment 7 bases; nucleotides outside the gene matches: 6. CDR1 and CDR2 (germline): SEHNR, FQNEAQ (reference sequence). The CDR3 is CASSLGRDRQPQHF. The CDR3 DNA reads as TGTGCCAGCAGCTTGGGTCGGGACAGACAGCCCCAGCATTTT.

The rearrangement links TRBV7-9 to TRBJ2-1; 8 nucleotides align to TRBD2. Germline CDR1 reads SEHNR; CDR2 reads FQNEAQ (reference sequence). V was pared by 2 bases and J by 1 base, with 10 bases of the junction left unmatched. This CDR3 spans 18 amino acids. CDR3 protein: CASSLNGRGGSSYNEQFF. The CDR3 DNA is TGTGCCAGCAGCTTAAATGGACGGGGGGGCAGTTCCTACAATGAGCAGTTCTTC.

This sequence joins TRBV4-2 and TRBJ2-3; the match to TRBD2 covers 10 bases. CDR3 size: 15 residues. Losses at the gene ends were 3 bases for V and 3 bases for J; bases not matched to a gene: 3. Germline CDR1 LGHNA, CDR2 YNFKEQ. The chain's CDR3 is CASSQSGGATDTQYF. In DNA form, the CDR3 reads TGTGCCAGCAGCCAGAGCGGGGGGGCAACAGATACGCAGTATTTT.

The V gene is TRBV7-2, the J gene TRBJ2-3, with 7 nucleotides matching TRBD2. The CDR3 is 16 residues long. V gave up 2 bases and J gave up 4 bases; unmatched junction bases: 9. The germline CDR1 and CDR2 sequences are SGHTA and FQGNSA. The CDR3 protein is CASSLQWGGRADTQYF. CDR3 in DNA: TGTGCCAGCAGCTTACAATGGGGAGGGCGGGCAGATACGCAGTATTTT.

This rearrangement joins TRBV6-5 to TRBJ2-2, with 10 nucleotides matching TRBD2. Germline CDR1 MNHEY, CDR2 SVGAGI. The CDR3 is 15 residues long. V dropped 6 bases and J dropped 2; count of bases not matched to a gene: 3. The CDR3 protein is CASRLAGVNTGELFF. CDR3 nucleotides: TGTGCCAGCAGGCTAGCGGGGGTCAACACCGGGGAGCTGTTTTTT.

This clone was observed a handful of times. V gene TRBV3-1 (or the pseudogene TRBV3-2) combines with J gene TRBJ1-2; 8 bases fit TRBD1. This CDR3 is 13 amino acids long. Per germline, CDR1 LGHDT and CDR2 YNNKEL (reference sequence). With V trimmed by 6 bases and J by 8 bases, 8 bases remained unmatched. CDR3 nucleotides: TGTGCCAGCAGGCCAGGGGGCCAAAGGGGCTACACCTTC. This translates into CASRPGGQRGYTF.

The rearrangement joins TRBV5-1 to TRBJ2-5, with 14 bases matching TRBD2. V was pared by 0 bases and J by 5 bases, with 3 bases of the junction left unmatched. The CDR3 runs 16 residues. CDR1 is SGHRS and CDR2 is YFSETQ in the germline V gene. DNA for the CDR3: TGCGCCAGCAGCTTGGGAGGACTAGCGGGGGGCGAGACCCAGTACTTC. It is translated as CASSLGGLAGGETQYF.

The gene calls are TRBV7-9 and TRBJ1-2, with D possibly TRBD1 on 6 matching bases. CDR1 SEHNR and CDR2 FQNEAQ come from the germline V gene (reference sequence). V was pared by 1 base and J by 6 bases, with 12 bases between. The CDR3 is 14 amino acids. Written as DNA, the CDR3 is TGTGCCAGCAGCTTAGGCAGGGGTGACCATGGCTACACCTTC. Protein product: CASSLGRGDHGYTF. Based on the CDR3 plus reference TRBV7-9 and TRBJ1-2, the full variable domain is DTGVSQNPRHKITKRGQNVTFRCDPISEHNRLYWYRQTLGQGPEFLTYFQNEAQLEKSRLLSDRFSAERPKGSFSTLEIQRTEQGDSAMYLCASSLGRGDHGYTFGSGTRLTVV.

The rearrangement links TRBV20-1 to TRBJ1-5; D unclear. V lost 3 bases to trimming and J lost 1 base, with 13 bases between them. There are 15 residues in the CDR3. Germline V CDR1 and CDR2: DFQATT, SNEGSKA (reference sequence). The CDR3: CSASGRAGSNQPQHF. Here the CDR3 DNA reads TGCAGTGCTAGTGGGAGGGCTGGAAGCAATCAGCCCCAGCATTTT.

The CDR3 DNA reads TGTGCCACCGGATCCCATGGGGCGGTTGAGCAGTTCTTC. Protein product: CATGSHGAVEQFF. The chain employs TRBV2 and TRBJ2-1, with D possibly matching TRBD1 (5 bases). The CDR3 covers 13 residues. V was trimmed by 10 bases and J by 9 bases, leaving 19 bases between them. CDR1 is SNHLY and CDR2 is FYNNEI in the germline V gene.